This T cell receptor (beta chain) originates from a study of blood T cell repertoires in COVID-19. Study at large: Italy, Spain and the United States were the sources of the convalescent and acute COVID-19 samples. Nucleic acid was either cDNA or gDNA, and it came from T cells, B-cell-depleted T cells, or PBMCs.

In its sample, this clone was seen a few times. The CDR3 spans 17 residues. Germline V lookup: CDR1 SGHTA, CDR2 FQGNSA. V lost 4 bases, J lost 7 bases, and 18 bases stayed unmatched. In the study's own analysis: The assay estimated nucleated cells by amplifying reference gene primers. Assay: immunoSEQ multiplex PCR; the TCRdb copy retains only in-frame clones and omits some. V and J calls plus clone size are reproduced from that table; the DNA served to infer D and trimming. This table holds about 94,000 clones, 65% to 85% found once. Input material: peripheral blood. The rearrangement links TRBV7-2 to TRBJ1-2; TRBD1 agrees at 7 bases. This TCR was recovered from a man aged 55 to 69 with acute or convalescent COVID-19. The CDR3 is CASSSSLEIDRASGYTF. CDR3 nucleotides: TGTGCCAGCAGCTCGTCCCTAGAAATAGACAGGGCTAGTGGCTACACCTTC.